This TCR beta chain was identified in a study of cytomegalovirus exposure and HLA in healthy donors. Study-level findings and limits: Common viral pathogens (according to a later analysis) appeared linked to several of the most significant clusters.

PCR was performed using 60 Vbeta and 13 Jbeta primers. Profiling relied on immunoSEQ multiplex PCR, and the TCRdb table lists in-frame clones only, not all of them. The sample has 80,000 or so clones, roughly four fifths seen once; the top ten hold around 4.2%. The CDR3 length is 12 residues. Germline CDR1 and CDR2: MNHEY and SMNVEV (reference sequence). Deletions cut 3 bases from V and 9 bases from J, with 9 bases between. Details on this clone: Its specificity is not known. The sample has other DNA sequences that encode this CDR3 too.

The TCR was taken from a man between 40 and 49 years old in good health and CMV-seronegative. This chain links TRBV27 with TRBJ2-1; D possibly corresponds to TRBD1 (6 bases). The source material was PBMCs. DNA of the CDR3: TGTGCCAGCAGTTTTTGGGGGCGTGAGCAGTTCTTC. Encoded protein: CASSFWGREQFF.